This T cell receptor (beta chain) appears in the sequencing data of a study of blood T cells in healthy people across ages. In germline, CDR1 is SGHVS, CDR2 FNYEAQ. There are 16 residues in the CDR3. V lost 0 bases, J lost 6 bases, and 18 bases lay in between. Using a J-beta primer mix together with a sample-barcoded 5' primer, a second PCR was run for 7 to 11 cycles. One entry per CDR3 protein, called by TCRdb with MiXCR from the 5' RACE reads. The sample lists about 1.4 million distinct CDR3 sequences, approximately 59% occurring once. Sequenced: blood. V gene TRBV7-6 combines with J gene TRBJ2-7; D possibly uses TRBD1 or TRBD2 (7 bases each). The clonotype was recovered from a young man in good health. Here the CDR3 reads CASSLAGGTVGSEQYF. CDR3 coding DNA: TGTGCCAGCAGCTTAGCGGGAGGGACAGTTGGGTCCGAGCAGTACTTC.